Detailed here is one T cell receptor (beta chain). This sample was taken from a study of blood T cell repertoires in COVID-19. Study background: PBMCs, B-cell-depleted T cells, or T cells provided the cDNA or gDNA that made up the material.

In the original analysis: Amplified reference gene primers provided the basis for estimating nucleated cell counts. Clones were sequenced by immunoSEQ multiplex PCR, and TCRdb holds only the in-frame ones, with some missing. V and J calls and clone size come straight from that table; D and trimming were deduced from the DNA. The sample shows 40,000 to 50,000 clones, approximately 92% of them seen only once. CDR1 and CDR2 from the germline V gene are LNHDA and SQIVND (reference sequence). Trimming cost V 3 bases and J 7 bases, with 12 bases left between them. This CDR3 has 13 residues. Material for sequencing was peripheral blood. This sequence joins TRBV19 and TRBJ2-5, with unresolved D. This clonotype was obtained from a young man with active or convalescent COVID-19. CDR3 in amino acids: CASSIMQTGTQYF. CDR3 nucleotide sequence: TGTGCCAGTAGTATCATGCAAACGGGGACCCAGTACTTC.